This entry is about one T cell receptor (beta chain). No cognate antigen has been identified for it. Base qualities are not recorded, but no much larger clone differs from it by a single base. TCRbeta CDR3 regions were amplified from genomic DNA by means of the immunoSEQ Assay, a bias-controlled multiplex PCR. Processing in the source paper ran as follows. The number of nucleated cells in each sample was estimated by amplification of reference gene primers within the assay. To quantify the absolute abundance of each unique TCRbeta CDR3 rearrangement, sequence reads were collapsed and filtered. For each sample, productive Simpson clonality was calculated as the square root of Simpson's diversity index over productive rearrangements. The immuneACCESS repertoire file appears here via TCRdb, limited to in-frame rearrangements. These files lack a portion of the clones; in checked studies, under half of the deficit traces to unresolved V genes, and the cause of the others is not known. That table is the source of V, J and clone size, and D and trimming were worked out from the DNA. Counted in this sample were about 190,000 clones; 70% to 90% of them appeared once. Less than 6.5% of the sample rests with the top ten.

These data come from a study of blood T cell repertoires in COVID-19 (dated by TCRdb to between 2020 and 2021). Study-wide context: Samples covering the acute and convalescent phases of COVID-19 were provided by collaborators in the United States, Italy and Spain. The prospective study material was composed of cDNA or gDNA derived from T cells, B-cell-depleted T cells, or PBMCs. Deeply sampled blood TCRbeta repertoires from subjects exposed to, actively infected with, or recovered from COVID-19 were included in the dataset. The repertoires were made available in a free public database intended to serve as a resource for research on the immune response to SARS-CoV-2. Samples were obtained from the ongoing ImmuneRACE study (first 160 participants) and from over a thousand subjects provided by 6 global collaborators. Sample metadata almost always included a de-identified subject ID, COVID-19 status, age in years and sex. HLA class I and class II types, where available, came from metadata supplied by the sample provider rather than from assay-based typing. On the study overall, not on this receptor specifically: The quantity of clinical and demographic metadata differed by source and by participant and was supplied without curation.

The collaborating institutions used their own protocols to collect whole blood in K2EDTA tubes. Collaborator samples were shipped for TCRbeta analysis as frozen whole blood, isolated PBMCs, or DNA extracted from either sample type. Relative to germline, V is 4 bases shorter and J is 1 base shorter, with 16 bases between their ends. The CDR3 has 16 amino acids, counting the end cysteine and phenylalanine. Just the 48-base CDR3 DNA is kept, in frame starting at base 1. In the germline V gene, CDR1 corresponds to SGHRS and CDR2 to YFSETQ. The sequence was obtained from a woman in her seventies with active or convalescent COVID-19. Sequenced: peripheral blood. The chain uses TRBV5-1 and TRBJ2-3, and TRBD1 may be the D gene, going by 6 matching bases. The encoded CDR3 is CASSPLQGAGTDTQYF. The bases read TGCGCCAGCAGCCCCCTACAGGGTGCCGGCACAGATACGCAGTATTTT.